This passage covers 8 T cell receptor beta chains from one sample sequenced in a study of post-analysis software for immune sequencing data (dated by TCRdb to 2014 to 2015). Points the paper makes about the study in general: Significantly higher frequencies in patients than in controls were found for roughly 5 TRBV segments, including TRBV5-6, TRBV5-1 and TRBV20-1.

No cognate antigen is known for these TCRs. The library was generated by PCR. For sequencing, an Illumina HiSeq 2500 was employed. To reduce PCR and sequencing biases, unique molecular identifiers were incorporated into the TCR beta cDNA libraries. Starting from the raw public reads, TCRdb applied fastp trimming at Q25, assembled clones with MiXCR and retained in-frame beta chains. Duplicate CDR3 protein sequences are folded into a single record with the most common DNA and genes. Present in this sample are 350,000 to 450,000 distinct CDR3 sequences, 39% of which were seen just once. The top ten clones comprise around 8% of the sample. Sequencing was done on a sample of blood. Receptor source: a girl aged 2 to 9 with multiple sclerosis.

This clonotype occurred a few times. The rearrangement links TRBV6-5 to TRBJ2-1, with D perhaps TRBD2 (5 bases). The CDR3 totals 13 residues. Germline V gene sequence: CDR1 MNHEY, CDR2 SVGAGI. The V end lost 6 bases, the J end lost 4 bases, and 10 bases lay between the germline ends. The CDR3 sequence is CASRSEGYNEQFF. In DNA, the CDR3 is TGTGCCAGCAGATCCGAGGGTTACAATGAGCAGTTCTTC.

CDR3 region: CASSQDPAGFNNEQFF. CDR3 DNA: TGCGCCAGCAGCCAAGACCCAGCGGGATTCAACAATGAGCAGTTCTTC. The V call is TRBV4-1, the J call TRBJ2-1; the match to TRBD2 covers 7 bases. The CDR3 has 16 amino acids. Germline lookup yields CDR1 MGHRA and CDR2 YSYEKL. J gave up 5 bases and V 0 bases, and 7 bases lay outside the gene matches.

About this clonotype: Relative to the germline gene, one junction end is altered; a read error may explain this. This chain uses TRBV27 with TRBJ2-3; possible D gene TRBD1, 6 bases. Germline V lookup: CDR1 MNHEY, CDR2 SMNVEV (reference sequence). The CDR3 runs to 17 residues. Here the CDR3 DNA reads TGTGCTAGCAGTTTATTGGGAACAGGGCCTAGCACAGATACGCAGTATTTT. As protein: CASSLLGTGPSTDTQYF.

This chain joins TRBV13 and TRBJ1-5; D call uncertain. The ends were cut back, 0 bases at V and 7 bases at J, with 13 bases in the middle. Per the germline V gene, CDR1 is PRHDT and CDR2 is FYEKMQ (reference sequence). The CDR3 is 15 amino acids. The CDR3 DNA follows: TGTGCCAGCAGCTTAGGTCACACCCTCGGACAGCCCCAGCATTTT. Translated, it gives CASSLGHTLGQPQHF.

The J gene is TRBJ2-7, the V gene TRBV15; D tentatively fits TRBD1 or TRBD2 (6 bases each). The CDR3 extends over 14 amino acids. From germline, CDR1 is LNHNV and CDR2 YYDKDF (reference sequence). Trimming removed 3 bases from V and 2 bases from J, with 11 bases in between. In nucleotides, the CDR3 is TGTGCCACCAGCAGCCTTAGGGGGGCCTACGAGCAGTACTTC. This encodes CATSSLRGAYEQYF.

In its sample, this clonotype was seen a few times. This sequence joins TRBV4-2 and TRBJ1-2; TRBD1 matches at 7 bases. This CDR3 region has 14 residues. From germline, CDR1 is LGHNA and CDR2 YNFKEQ. Trimming cost V 1 base and J 7 bases; bases outside gene matches: 6. The DNA for the CDR3 is TGTGCCAGCAGCCAAGTTGACAGGGAGGGTGGCTACACCTTC. Protein sequence: CASSQVDREGGYTF.

The gene calls are TRBV9 and TRBJ2-2; TRBD2 matches at 10 bases. V was clipped by 0 bases and J by 4 bases; unmatched bases: 9. This CDR3 is built from 18 residues. Germline CDR1 reads SGDLS; CDR2 reads YYNGEE. Here the CDR3 DNA reads TGTGCCAGCAGCGTAGCTACAACTAGCGGGGTCGGCACCGGGGAGCTGTTTTTT. This encodes CASSVATTSGVGTGELFF.

This clonotype was counted a single time. CDR3 bases: TGTGCCAGCATAGCAGGGGGTCACACTGAAGCTTTCTTT. Its protein product is CASIAGGHTEAFF. The V call is TRBV28, the J call TRBJ1-1, with 7 nucleotides matching TRBD1. V trimming: 7 bases; J trimming: 3 bases; junction bases outside the gene matches: 5. In germline, CDR1 is MDHEN, CDR2 SYDVKM. CDR3 length: 13 amino acids.